A single sample is the source of the 23 T cell receptor beta chains below, sequenced in a study of OX40 agonist ivuxolimab in advanced cancers. To prepare the library, the immunoSEQ multiplex PCR assay was applied. Drawn from immuneACCESS, this table holds only the in-frame rearrangements with V and J called that TCRdb kept. Clones are partly lost; checked studies trace under half to an unresolved V gene and leave the rest unexplained. For this sample the table gives around 53,000 clones, of which approximately 87% were detected only once. The ten largest clones capture under 8.5% of the sample. The specimen comprised CD4+ or CD8+ T cells sorted from blood, sampled in a trial of the OX40 agonist ivuxolimab. The receptor source for this set is an adult with an advanced solid tumor such as melanoma, head and neck, liver or kidney cancer.

The rearrangement links TRBV18 to TRBJ2-5; 7 bases are a match to TRBD2. The end of the DNA fits TRBJ2-7 better, so the J call may be wrong. CDR3 size: 17 residues. Germline V gives CDR1 KGHSH, CDR2 LQKENI. The CDR3 sequence is CASSPPASGVFSYEQYF. CDR3 sequence (DNA): TGTGCCAGCTCACCACCGGCCAGCGGGGTATTCTCCTACGAGCAGTACTTC.

This chain links TRBV6-1 with TRBJ1-2; TRBD1 matches at 9 bases. Germline assignment: CDR1 MNHNS and CDR2 SASEGT. V lost 5 bases, J lost 6 bases, and 1 base stayed unmatched. There are 12 residues in the CDR3. The CDR3 is CASSTGGNGYTF. The CDR3 bases are TGTGCCAGCAGTACAGGGGGCAATGGCTACACCTTC.

This rearrangement joins TRBV10-3 to TRBJ1-1; no reliable D call. The CDR3 is 13 amino acids. Trimming left V 2 bases short and J 2 bases short, with 6 bases between. Germline CDR1 ENHRY, CDR2 SYGVKD. CDR3 sequence (DNA): TGTGCCATCAGTGAGGTGAGAAACACTGAAGCTTTCTTT. Translating gives CAISEVRNTEAFF.

Turning to this clone: This same CDR3 is encoded by further DNA sequences in the sample. The genes are TRBV30 and TRBJ2-7; no clear D. V was pared by 0 bases and J by 4 bases, with 4 bases between. The CDR3 contains 11 residues. Looked up from germline, CDR1 is GTSNPN and CDR2 is SVGIG (reference sequence). The chain's CDR3 is CAWSVAYEQYF. The CDR3 DNA reads TGTGCCTGGAGTGTAGCTTACGAGCAGTACTTC.

The chain links TRBV5-4 to TRBJ1-1, with D perhaps TRBD1 (6 bases). The CDR3 consists of 17 residues. CDR1 and CDR2 (germline): SGHNT, YYREEE (reference sequence). Trimming took 4 bases from V and 0 from J, leaving 19 bases between them. The CDR3 here is CASSGGAPLIMNTEAFF. The CDR3 DNA follows: TGTGCCAGCAGCGGGGGCGCTCCCTTAATAATGAACACTGAAGCTTTCTTT.

This clone was seen only a few times. The chain couples TRBV12-5 to TRBJ2-6, with 14 positions matching TRBD2. V gave up 1 base and J gave up 0 bases; unmatched junction bases: 11. The CDR3 is made up of 22 amino acids. Germline values: CDR1 LGHNT, CDR2 FRNRAP. In DNA, the CDR3 is TGTGCTAGTGGTTTGGCCCTTGGGGGACTAGCGGGGGCCCACTCTGGGGCCAACGTCCTGACTTTC. Encoded protein: CASGLALGGLAGAHSGANVLTF.

The chain joins TRBV5-1 to TRBJ1-1, with TRBD1 identical over 7 bases. This CDR3 is built from 14 residues. The germline gives CDR1 SGHRS, CDR2 YFSETQ. V shed 3 bases, J shed 3 bases, and the junction held 5 bases outside the gene matches. Written as DNA, the CDR3 is TGCGCCAGCAGCTACTCCAGGGGGGACACTGAAGCTTTCTTT. Its protein product is CASSYSRGDTEAFF.

This clone appeared a few times. The chain links TRBV15 to TRBJ2-7; D may correspond to TRBD1 or TRBD2 (5 bases each). Germline loops: CDR1 LNHNV, CDR2 YYDKDF (reference sequence). The CDR3 consists of 16 residues. V dropped 0 bases and J dropped 3 bases, with 15 bases sitting between them. CDR3 sequence reads: CATSRDLAGTFYEQYF. The CDR3, as DNA: TGTGCCACCAGCAGAGATTTGGCAGGGACGTTCTACGAGCAGTACTTC.

This sequence joins TRBV6-5 and TRBJ1-1, with 7 bases aligning to TRBD1. This CDR3 is 15 amino acids long. After removal of 10 bases from V and 1 base from J, the junction contained 12 bases not matched to a gene. Germline V CDR1 and CDR2: MNHEY, SVGAGI. The CDR3 sequence: CATLGTADTNTEAFF. CDR3 in DNA: TGTGCCACCTTGGGGACAGCTGATACGAACACTGAAGCTTTCTTT.

The V call is TRBV30, the J call TRBJ1-4; D ambiguous. The V end was cut by 8 bases, the J end by 8 bases, with 18 bases between. The CDR3 runs 13 residues. CDR1 is GTSNPN, CDR2 SVGIG, per germline (reference sequence). In DNA, the CDR3 is TGTGCCACCCTAGAGGGTGCTGACGAAAAACTGTTTTTT. Translating gives CATLEGADEKLFF.

This sequence joins TRBV11-2 and TRBJ1-6; D not resolved. Germline values: CDR1 SGHAT, CDR2 FQNNGV. Trimming left V 0 bases short and J 6 bases short, with 9 bases between. The CDR3 is made up of 15 amino acids. CDR3 sequence (DNA): TGTGCCAGCAGCTTAGATAGCCCTGGTAATTCACCCCTCCACTTT. Translated: CASSLDSPGNSPLHF.

V gene TRBV30 combines with J gene TRBJ1-2; D gene ambiguous. V gave up 7 bases and J gave up 8 bases, with 11 bases separating them. From germline, CDR1 is GTSNPN and CDR2 SVGIG (reference sequence). The CDR3 sequence is 10 residues long. The CDR3 sequence is CASNIGGYTF. CDR3 coding DNA: TGTGCCTCCAATATTGGGGGCTACACCTTC.

The chain recombines TRBV6-5 with TRBJ2-7; perhaps TRBD2 as D (5 bases). Germline CDR1 reads MNHEY; CDR2 reads SVGAGI. Trimming removed 6 bases at V and 2 bases at J, with 8 bases between. CDR3 length: 12 amino acids. The CDR3 is CASRAGAYEQYF. As DNA, the CDR3 is TGTGCCAGCAGGGCCGGGGCCTACGAGCAGTACTTC.

The chain has TRBV28 and TRBJ2-1; maybe TRBD2 (5 bases). Germline V gives CDR1 MDHEN, CDR2 SYDVKM. The V end lost 7 bases, the J end lost 8 bases, and 21 bases lay between the germline ends. This CDR3 is built from 15 residues. Written as DNA, the CDR3 is TGTGCCAGCACTGCCCCGGCTAGCTCGAGATATGAGCAGTTCTTC. It codes for CASTAPASSRYEQFF.

DNA for the CDR3: TGTGCCAGCATTAACGACAGGGGTTTGGGAACTACCAATGAGCAGTTCTTC. The encoded protein is CASINDRGLGTTNEQFF. This chain links TRBV2 with TRBJ2-1, with 8 positions matching TRBD1. Trimming took 7 bases from V and 6 from J; bases not matched to a gene: 17. The CDR3 consists of 17 residues. CDR1 and CDR2 from the germline V gene are SNHLY and FYNNEI.

This clone appeared a single time. This chain joins TRBV7-8 and TRBJ1-2; 10 nucleotides line up with TRBD1. Losses at the gene ends were 6 bases for V and 4 bases for J; bases not matched to a gene: 11. In germline, CDR1 is SGHVS, CDR2 FQNEAQ. The CDR3 runs to 16 residues. The CDR3 DNA follows: TGTGCCAGCAGTGACAGGGGGCGAGGGTCTAGCTATGGCTACACCTTC. Its translation: CASSDRGRGSSYGYTF.

V and J are TRBV12-5 and TRBJ2-5; 8 bases match TRBD1. V dropped 5 bases and J dropped 2; count of bases not matched to a gene: 4. Germline V lookup: CDR1 LGHNT, CDR2 FRNRAP. This CDR3 is built from 14 residues. CDR3 sequence: CASGTGTGQETQYF. Here the CDR3 DNA reads TGTGCTAGTGGTACCGGGACAGGACAAGAGACCCAGTACTTC.

This clone is a singleton in its sample. The chain combines TRBV30 with TRBJ2-5, with D hard to call. V dropped 0 bases and J dropped 4 bases, with 9 bases sitting between them. CDR1 and CDR2 from the germline V gene are GTSNPN and SVGIG (reference sequence). The CDR3 length is 13 residues. CDR3 sequence: CAWSVQIGETQYF. The CDR3 coding sequence is TGTGCCTGGAGTGTACAGATAGGAGAGACCCAGTACTTC.

The chain recombines TRBV6-5 with TRBJ2-6; unclear D gene. This CDR3 has 13 amino acids. Germline CDR1 reads MNHEY; CDR2 reads SVGAGI. The V end was cut by 11 bases, the J end by 0 bases, with 8 bases between. As DNA, the CDR3 is TGTGCCTCCGTACCCTCTGGGGCCAACGTCCTGACTTTC. Protein sequence: CASVPSGANVLTF.

This clone was counted only a few times. This chain uses TRBV30 with TRBJ1-3; 7 nucleotides align to TRBD1. The CDR3 consists of 14 residues. Germline CDR1 and CDR2: GTSNPN and SVGIG (reference sequence). V dropped 5 bases and J dropped 4; count of bases not matched to a gene: 8. CDR3 nucleotides: TGTGCCTGGGGCGCCGGGACAGCAGGAAACACCATATATTTT. Its protein is CAWGAGTAGNTIYF.

The chain recombines TRBV28 with TRBJ1-3; TRBD1 might be the D (6 bases). The CDR3 is made up of 13 amino acids. The germline gives CDR1 MDHEN, CDR2 SYDVKM. Trimming cost V 7 bases and J 9 bases, with 16 bases left between them. This CDR3 is CASIRGPGGTIYF. The CDR3 nucleotides read TGTGCCAGCATCAGGGGCCCTGGGGGCACCATATATTTT.

The chain employs TRBV27 and TRBJ2-4; D remains unclear. The CDR3 covers 14 residues. Trimming shortened V by 3 bases and J by 5 bases, and 11 bases separated the two germline ends. Germline CDR1 MNHEY, CDR2 SMNVEV (reference sequence). The CDR3 loop is CASSFTQLENIQYF. As DNA, the CDR3 is TGTGCCAGCAGTTTTACCCAACTTGAAAACATTCAGTACTTC.

The chain links TRBV30 to TRBJ2-5; TRBD2 agrees at 7 bases. This CDR3 is built from 15 residues. In germline, CDR1 is GTSNPN, CDR2 SVGIG (reference sequence). The junction had 8 bases not matched to a gene; V was cut back by 4 bases and J by 0 bases. This chain's CDR3 is CAWTGGIRYQETQYF. The CDR3 nucleotides are TGTGCCTGGACCGGGGGGATTAGGTACCAAGAGACCCAGTACTTC. The whole variable domain, filled in from reference TRBV30 and TRBJ2-5, reads SQTIHQWPATLVQPVGSPLSLECTVEGTSNPNLYWYRQAAGRGLQLLFYSVGIGQISSEVPQNLSASRPQDRQFILSSKKLLLSDSGFYLCAWTGGIRYQETQYFGPGTRLLVL.